This T cell receptor beta chain was captured in a study of blood T cells in healthy people across ages. A second roughly 6 to 12 cycle PCR used barcoded and J-beta primers. TCRdb ran MiXCR on the 5' RACE reads and lists one entry per CDR3 protein. Here the sample spans hundreds of thousands of distinct CDR3 sequences, about 48% being singletons. V lost 4 bases, J lost 1 base, and 5 bases stayed unmatched. CDR1 SGHKS and CDR2 YYEKEE come from the germline V gene (reference sequence). This CDR3 is built from 15 residues. The chain recombines TRBV5-5 with TRBJ2-5; the match to TRBD1 covers 9 bases. Specimen: blood. This TCR came from a man aged 30 to 39 in good health. CDR3 DNA: TGTGCCAGCAGCCGGACAGGGGCGCCCCAAGAGACCCAGTACTTC. This sequence encodes CASSRTGAPQETQYF. The full variable domain, with the rest looked up from reference TRBV5-5 and TRBJ2-5, is DAGVTQSPTHLIKTRGQQVTLRCSPISGHKSVSWYQQVLGQGPQFIFQYYEKEERGRGNFPDRFSARQFPNYSSELNVNALLLGDSALYLCASSRTGAPQETQYFGPGTRLLVL.